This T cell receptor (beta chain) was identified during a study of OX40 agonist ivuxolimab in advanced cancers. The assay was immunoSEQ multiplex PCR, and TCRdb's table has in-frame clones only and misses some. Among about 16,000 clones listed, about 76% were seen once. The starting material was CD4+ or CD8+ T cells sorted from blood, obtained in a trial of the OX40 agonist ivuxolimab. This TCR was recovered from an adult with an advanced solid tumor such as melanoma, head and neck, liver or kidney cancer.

In DNA, the CDR3 is TGCGCCAGCAGCCAAGATTGGGGGGTGAGCAATCAGCCCCAGCATTTT. Translated: CASSQDWGVSNQPQHF. J is TRBJ1-5 and V is TRBV4-3; D may be TRBD1 (5 bases). The CDR3 runs to 16 residues. The ends were cut back, 0 bases at V and 1 base at J, with 10 bases in the middle. Per germline, CDR1 LGHNA and CDR2 YSLEER.